This T cell receptor beta chain was sequenced in a study of identical twins. With regard to this clonotype: Antigen specificity is unknown.

TCRdb re-called the 5' RACE reads with MiXCR, one entry per CDR3 protein. The repertoire holds about 460,000 distinct CDR3 sequences, 14% seen once, with around 0.52% in the top ten. The study's findings and limits: Beta out-of-frame sequences displayed a weaker excess of sharing between twins.

CDR3 length equals 15 residues. V was clipped by 0 bases and J by 8 bases, with 13 bases between them. In germline, CDR1 is SGHVS, CDR2 FQNEAQ. This sample was also put to use in a study of yellow fever vaccine responses in identical twins.

The source of this sequence is a woman aged 18-29 years in good health. Input material: CD4+ T cells sorted from blood. This chain uses TRBV7-8 with TRBJ1-4; D is possibly TRBD1 (6 bases). The CDR3 protein is CASSLASGTKEKLFF. The CDR3 DNA follows: TGTGCCAGCAGCTTAGCGTCGGGGACAAAAGAAAAACTGTTTTTT.